This T cell receptor beta chain was obtained from a study of control samples from healthy donors and cancer patients. This clone was counted a single time. The data were produced by immunoSEQ multiplex PCR, yet TCRdb's version contains in-frame clones alone and is incomplete. The repertoire includes 170,000 or so clones, roughly 89% of them detected once, and 1.1% to 1.5% sits in the top ten. Between the trimmed V and J ends, which lost 3 bases and 6 bases, there was a span of 9 bases. Per the germline V gene, CDR1 is MDHEN and CDR2 is SYDVKM. The CDR3 loop spans 13 amino acids. The sequence derives from a woman in her forties or fifties in good health. Sequencing was done on a sample of blood. The chain recombines TRBV28 with TRBJ1-3, with D tentatively TRBD1 (5 bases). CDR3 nucleotide sequence: TGTGCCAGCAGTTTTCAGGGTGAAAACACCATATATTTT. Its translation is CASSFQGENTIYF.